This section outlines one TCR beta chain sequence together with its context. This specimen belongs to a study of blood T cell repertoires in COVID-19. The overall study: Both acute and convalescent COVID-19 samples were obtained from the United States, Italy and Spain. Sources were T cells, B-cell-depleted T cells, or PBMCs; the material itself was cDNA or gDNA.

The CDR3 is made up of 14 amino acids. V lost 6 bases to trimming and J lost 5 bases, with 16 bases between them. In germline, CDR1 is SNHLY, CDR2 FYNNEI. Study processing details: Amplifying reference gene primers gave estimates of nucleated cell counts. Libraries were prepared by immunoSEQ multiplex PCR; TCRdb keeps only in-frame clonotypes and omits some of them. That table gives V, J and clone size, and the DNA gave D and trimming. The data contain more than 14,000 clones, about 86% of them singletons. The genes are TRBV2 and TRBJ2-5; TRBD1 might be the D (5 bases). The sequence derives from a human donor in a cohort sampled during active COVID-19. The sample comprised peripheral blood. In DNA form, the CDR3 reads TGTGCCAGCAGAGGAGCAGGGTCTTACGAGACCCAGTACTTC. This sequence encodes CASRGAGSYETQYF.